This T cell receptor (beta chain) was observed in a study of blood T cell repertoires in COVID-19. Libraries were prepared by immunoSEQ multiplex PCR; TCRdb keeps only in-frame clonotypes and omits some of them. This table has under 150,000 clones, under 95% appearing once. Germline CDR1 is SNHLY and CDR2 is FYNNEI. The CDR3 has 19 amino acids. The J segment lost 1 base and the V segment lost 3 bases, leaving 9 bases of the junction unmatched. Sequencing was done on a sample of peripheral blood. The receptor was isolated from a man aged 50-59 years with active COVID-19. The chain recombines TRBV2 with TRBJ2-1; 13 bases are a match to TRBD2. The CDR3 protein is CASSDSGLAGDLSYNEQFF. DNA for the CDR3: TGTGCCAGCAGTGATTCCGGACTAGCGGGAGATCTGTCCTACAATGAGCAGTTCTTC.